Below, 15 T cell receptor beta chains from the same sample are listed, as sequenced in a study of blood T cell repertoires in COVID-19. Produced via immunoSEQ multiplex PCR; TCRdb's table is partial and in-frame only. The sample gives more than 60,000 clones, 65% to 90% of which show up once; about 5.7% is in the top ten. Sequencing was carried out using peripheral blood. The receptors stem from an older man with COVID-19, enrolled during active disease.

CDR3 sequence reads: CAAGQVGTEAFF. For the CDR3, the DNA is TGTGCCGCAGGGCAGGTCGGGACTGAAGCTTTCTTT. The chain is built from TRBV6-6 and TRBJ1-1; D perhaps matches TRBD1 (5 bases). Trimming shortened V by 11 bases and J by 5 bases, and 15 bases separated the two germline ends. This CDR3 comprises 12 residues. Looked up from germline, CDR1 is MNHNY and CDR2 is SVGAGI (reference sequence).

This chain links TRBV2 with TRBJ1-6; 10 bases map to TRBD1. This CDR3 has 16 residues. Trimming took 6 bases from V and 4 from J; bases not matched to a gene: 6. Germline V lookup: CDR1 SNHLY, CDR2 FYNNEI. The CDR3: CASSGRDRGYNSPLHF. The CDR3 region has the DNA TGTGCCAGCAGCGGCCGGGACAGGGGATATAATTCACCCCTCCACTTT.

The V call is TRBV19, the J call TRBJ1-1; D gene uncertain. The V and J ends lost 3 bases and 4 bases respectively, with 12 bases between them. The CDR3 has 14 amino acids. Germline CDR1 and CDR2: LNHDA and SQIVND (reference sequence). In DNA form, the CDR3 reads TGTGCCAGTAGTATCAAGGAGGGTGCCACTGAAGCTTTCTTT. Encoded protein: CASSIKEGATEAFF.

This chain links TRBV7-2 with TRBJ1-2; D may be TRBD1 (5 bases). Germline lookup yields CDR1 SGHTA and CDR2 FQGNSA. This CDR3 is 16 amino acids long. Trimming cost V 5 bases and J 0 bases, with 16 bases left between them. The CDR3 nucleotides read TGTGCCAGCAGCCCTATTTTGGGGCCTGCTAACTATGGCTACACCTTC. Translating it yields CASSPILGPANYGYTF.

The gene calls are TRBV11-3 and TRBJ1-4, with D hard to call. This CDR3 region has 17 residues. In germline, CDR1 is SGHNT, CDR2 YENEEA. V was clipped by 0 bases and J by 0 bases, with 11 bases between them. DNA of the CDR3: TGTGCCAGCAGCTTAGATCTCAGGTCGGCAACTAATGAAAAACTGTTTTTT. Translation gives CASSLDLRSATNEKLFF.

This clone was observed a few times. V usage is TRBV5-1 and J usage is TRBJ1-2, with D unresolved. The V gene's germline CDR1 is SGHRS and CDR2 YFSETQ. The V end lost 0 bases, the J end lost 0 bases, and 9 bases lay between the germline ends. This CDR3 is built from 15 residues. CDR3 sequence reads: CASSLGPTANYGYTF. The CDR3 DNA follows: TGCGCCAGCAGCTTGGGGCCGACTGCTAACTATGGCTACACCTTC.

This clone came up once. This chain joins TRBV28 and TRBJ1-2; D is perhaps TRBD1 (6 bases). Germline loops: CDR1 MDHEN, CDR2 SYDVKM. V lost 4 bases to trimming and J lost 8 bases, with 11 bases between them. The CDR3 consists of 12 residues. CDR3 protein: CASSSTGWGYTF. The CDR3 DNA reads as TGTGCCAGCAGTTCAACAGGGTGGGGCTACACCTTC.

This clone has only a few counts. The rearrangement uses TRBV25-1 and TRBJ1-6; D gene unclear. The CDR3 is 16 residues long. V was clipped by 3 bases and J by 9 bases, with 18 bases between them. In germline, CDR1 is MGHDK, CDR2 SYGVNS. CDR3 sequence (DNA): TGTGCCAGCAGTGAGCTAGGACTGCCGGGGATTTCACCCCTCCACTTT. Translating it yields CASSELGLPGISPLHF.

The chain is built from TRBV11-1 and TRBJ1-2; D is uncertain. Trimming took off 4 bases at V and 0 bases at J, with 6 bases between the two ends. In germline, CDR1 is SGHAT, CDR2 FQDESV (reference sequence). This CDR3 is 13 amino acids long. The CDR3 protein is CASSSSANYGYTF. The CDR3 nucleotides read TGTGCCAGCAGCTCCTCAGCTAACTATGGCTACACCTTC.

The chain links TRBV5-8 to TRBJ2-2, with D maybe TRBD1 (5 bases). V was trimmed by 5 bases and J by 2 bases, leaving 13 bases between them. The CDR3 runs 15 residues. The germline V gene encodes CDR1 SGHTS and CDR2 YDEGEE. This CDR3 reads CASRLRTGNTGELFF. The CDR3 bases are TGTGCCAGCAGGCTCCGCACAGGCAACACCGGGGAGCTGTTTTTT.

Here the CDR3 DNA reads TGTGCCAGCAGCCAAGAGGTTAGCGGGGGGCTTGGTGAGCAGTTCTTC. Its protein product is CASSQEVSGGLGEQFF. This chain links TRBV3-1 (or the pseudogene TRBV3-2) with TRBJ2-1; 10 bases agree with TRBD2. The V gene end was trimmed by 0 bases and the J gene end by 9 bases; junction bases not matched to a gene: 8. Germline values: CDR1 LGHDT, CDR2 YNNKEL (reference sequence). The CDR3 runs 16 residues.

V is TRBV2 and J is TRBJ1-4; D gene ambiguous. Trimming removed 5 bases at V and 7 bases at J, with 5 bases between. The CDR3 totals 11 residues. In germline, CDR1 is SNHLY, CDR2 FYNNEI. Here the CDR3 reads CASSLVEKLFF. DNA for the CDR3: TGTGCCAGCAGTTTAGTTGAAAAACTGTTTTTT.

The chain is built from TRBV4-2 and TRBJ1-6; the D is unclear. With 0 bases removed from V and 1 base from J, the gap between germline ends came to 10 bases. This CDR3 contains 17 residues. Germline V gives CDR1 LGHNA, CDR2 YNFKEQ. As DNA, the CDR3 is TGTGCCAGCAGCCAAGAGCAGGCGGGGTCCTATAATTCACCCCTCCACTTT. Amino acid sequence: CASSQEQAGSYNSPLHF.

The V and J genes are TRBV5-6 and TRBJ1-4, with 8 bases aligning to TRBD1. Trimming at V came to 4 bases and at J to 3 bases, leaving 8 bases not matched to a gene. The CDR3 consists of 16 residues. The V gene's germline CDR1 is SGHDT and CDR2 YYEEEE. The CDR3 nucleotides read TGTGCCAGCAGCAATGGACAGGGTTCGGCTAATGAAAAACTGTTTTTT. Translating it yields CASSNGQGSANEKLFF.

The V call is TRBV27, the J call TRBJ2-3, with TRBD2 identical over 7 bases. V lost 4 bases and J lost 8; bases outside the gene matches: 6. Germline CDR1 and CDR2: MNHEY and SMNVEV (reference sequence). The CDR3 loop spans 13 amino acids. CDR3 DNA sequence: TGTGCCAGCAGTTCAAGACTAGCTCTTACGCAGTATTTT. Residues: CASSSRLALTQYF.